One and the same sample provided the 27 T cell receptor beta chains below, sequenced in a study of memory CD4+ T cells and cytomegalovirus serostatus. Here immunoSEQ multiplex PCR was the method, and the copy in TCRdb shows in-frame clones only, minus some. The sample comprises approximately 60,000 clones, approximately 78% of which are singletons, and around 1.1% rests with the top ten. Single viable CD3+CD4+CD8-CD45RO+ cells were sorted as the memory CD4+ T cells. Material: memory CD4+ T cells from blood. The source of these receptors is an adult in good health and CMV-seronegative.

V usage is TRBV18 and J usage is TRBJ1-2; 7 bases agree with TRBD1. This CDR3 spans 14 amino acids. Germline assignment: CDR1 KGHSH and CDR2 LQKENI. Unmatched junction bases numbered 12, after V lost 6 bases and J lost 8 bases. CDR3 protein: CASSPRGTEGGYTF. CDR3 bases: TGTGCCAGCTCCCCAAGGGGGACAGAGGGAGGCTACACCTTC. Full variable domain (missing parts from reference TRBV18 and TRBJ1-2): NAGVMQNPRHLVRRRGQEARLRCSPMKGHSHVYWYRQLPEEGLKFMVYLQKENIIDESGMPKERFSAEFPKEGPSILRIQQVVRGDSAAYFCASSPRGTEGGYTFGSGTRLTVV.

The genes are TRBV6-6 and TRBJ2-7; possible D gene TRBD1, 5 bases. Trimming stripped 0 bases from V and 3 bases from J, with 12 bases between. The V gene's germline CDR1 is MNHNY and CDR2 SVGAGI (reference sequence). CDR3 size: 15 residues. The CDR3: CASSYSPGIYYEQYF. CDR3 in DNA: TGTGCCAGCAGTTACTCGCCAGGGATTTACTACGAGCAGTACTTC.

The J gene is TRBJ1-6, the V gene TRBV18; possibly TRBD1 for D (5 bases). The CDR3 runs to 17 residues. CDR1 and CDR2 from the germline V gene are KGHSH and LQKENI. With 3 bases removed from V and 11 bases from J, the gap between germline ends came to 23 bases. CDR3 in DNA: TGTGCCAGCTCACCGCAAAAACCTCAGGGCGCTCTTACACCCCTCCACTTT. This translates into CASSPQKPQGALTPLHF.

The gene calls are TRBV19 and TRBJ2-7; perhaps TRBD1 as D (5 bases). This CDR3 spans 15 amino acids. CDR1 is LNHDA, CDR2 SQIVND, per germline (reference sequence). Trimming shortened V by 1 base and J by 3 bases, and 13 bases separated the two germline ends. Written as DNA, the CDR3 is TGTGCCAGTAGTATAGGAAGGGGAACGGACTACGAGCAGTACTTC. Amino acid sequence: CASSIGRGTDYEQYF.

The chain recombines TRBV11-1 with TRBJ2-5; 7 bases match TRBD2. V trimming: 5 bases; J trimming: 2 bases; junction bases outside the gene matches: 11. This CDR3 contains 16 residues. Germline V gene sequence: CDR1 SGHAT, CDR2 FQDESV (reference sequence). The CDR3 spells CASSTPGRGRQETQYF. DNA for the CDR3: TGTGCCAGCAGCACCCCAGGGCGGGGGAGACAAGAGACCCAGTACTTC.

The chain has TRBV6-5 and TRBJ1-1; TRBD1 agrees at 7 bases. The CDR3 runs to 14 residues. Germline assignment: CDR1 MNHEY and CDR2 SVGAGI. V lost 7 bases, J lost 4 bases, and 9 bases stayed unmatched. The CDR3 DNA reads TGTGCCAGCAACCAGGGACAGAGGGTCACTGAAGCTTTCTTT. The encoded protein is CASNQGQRVTEAFF.

The V and J genes are TRBV7-8 and TRBJ1-2; D remains unclear. The CDR3 is 14 amino acids. Germline V lookup: CDR1 SGHVS, CDR2 FQNEAQ. Trimming took off 0 bases at V and 8 bases at J, with 13 bases between the two ends. The CDR3 is CASSLAKGYRGYTF. The CDR3 nucleotides are TGTGCCAGCAGCTTAGCTAAGGGATATAGGGGCTACACCTTC.

The V gene is TRBV19, the J gene TRBJ1-1; 9 bases fit TRBD1. Germline V gene data show CDR1 as LNHDA and CDR2 as SQIVND (reference sequence). The CDR3 totals 14 residues. V lost 7 bases and J lost 1; bases outside the gene matches: 4. The CDR3, as DNA: TGTGCCAGTAATCCACAGGGGGCGAACACTGAAGCTTTCTTT. Translation: CASNPQGANTEAFF. The full variable domain, its missing parts supplied by reference TRBV19 and TRBJ1-1, is DGGITQSPKYLFRKEGQNVTLSCEQNLNHDAMYWYRQDPGQGLRLIYYSQIVNDFQKGDIAEGYSVSREKKESFPLTVTSAQKNPTAFYLCASNPQGANTEAFFGQGTRLTVV.

The chain has TRBV18 and TRBJ1-2, with D hard to call. Germline CDR1 and CDR2: KGHSH and LQKENI. Trimming removed 3 bases from V and 8 bases from J, with 13 bases in between. The CDR3 totals 13 residues. The chain's CDR3 is CASSPPGIYGYTF. DNA of the CDR3: TGTGCCAGCTCACCTCCCGGGATCTACGGCTACACCTTC. Supplemented by reference TRBV18 and TRBJ1-2, the full variable domain reads NAGVMQNPRHLVRRRGQEARLRCSPMKGHSHVYWYRQLPEEGLKFMVYLQKENIIDESGMPKERFSAEFPKEGPSILRIQQVVRGDSAAYFCASSPPGIYGYTFGSGTRLTVV.

The chain links TRBV19 to TRBJ2-4, with 7 nucleotides matching TRBD1. CDR1 LNHDA and CDR2 SQIVND come from the germline V gene (reference sequence). CDR3 size: 17 residues. V dropped 3 bases and J dropped 4; count of bases not matched to a gene: 12. The CDR3 region is CASSMIQYQDRKNIQYF. CDR3 bases: TGTGCCAGTAGTATGATCCAATATCAGGACAGGAAAAACATTCAGTACTTC.

DNA of the CDR3: TGCAGCGTTGATCCCGGAAGCACAGATACGCAGTATTTT. Translation gives CSVDPGSTDTQYF. This chain uses TRBV29-1 with TRBJ2-3, with D uncertain. The germline gives CDR1 SQVTM, CDR2 ANQGSEA. The length of the CDR3 is 13 residues. V was shortened by 3 bases and J by 0 bases, with 7 bases between the two germline ends.

Here the CDR3 DNA reads TGTGCCAGCAGTGAAAAGTTGGGGGGGGCACCCCTCCACTTT. Translating it yields CASSEKLGGAPLHF. This chain connects TRBV2 to TRBJ1-6; D might be TRBD1 (5 bases). The germline V gene has CDR1 SNHLY and CDR2 FYNNEI. Trimming stripped 2 bases from V and 11 bases from J, with 13 bases between. The CDR3 contains 14 residues.

In this sample, this clone turned up once. Here the CDR3 reads CASSPRLAGGPRETQYF. CDR3 nucleotide sequence: TGCGCCAGCAGCCCCCGACTAGCGGGAGGGCCGAGGGAGACCCAGTACTTC. The chain couples TRBV4-1 to TRBJ2-5; 14 bases are a match to TRBD2. The CDR3 is made up of 17 amino acids. The germline V gene encodes CDR1 MGHRA and CDR2 YSYEKL. V shed 4 bases, J shed 5 bases, and the junction held 9 bases outside the gene matches.

The chain joins TRBV6-1 to TRBJ1-5; D is perhaps TRBD1 (5 bases). Germline V gives CDR1 MNHNS, CDR2 SASEGT. V shed 10 bases and J shed 0 bases, with 7 bases lying between them. The CDR3 spans 12 residues. The CDR3 DNA sequence: TGTGCCATTAGGGGTAGCAATCAGCCCCAGCATTTT. It encodes CAIRGSNQPQHF.

This rearrangement joins TRBV6-5 to TRBJ2-7, with D perhaps matching TRBD1 or TRBD2 (5 bases each). V was shortened by 7 bases and J by 0 bases, with 10 bases between the two germline ends. This CDR3 region has 13 residues. Germline V CDR1 and CDR2: MNHEY, SVGAGI. CDR3 sequence (DNA): TGTGCCAGCACTAGGGACGGCTCCTACGAGCAGTACTTC. Translation gives CASTRDGSYEQYF.

This sequence joins TRBV29-1 and TRBJ2-4; the D is unclear. CDR3 length: 13 amino acids. Per germline, CDR1 SQVTM and CDR2 ANQGSEA. Trimming pared 8 bases from V and 0 bases from J, leaving 11 bases between. The CDR3 is CSYLPSAKNIQYF. CDR3 nucleotide sequence: TGCAGCTATCTCCCATCAGCCAAAAACATTCAGTACTTC.

The chain combines TRBV19 with TRBJ2-7; D possibly corresponds to TRBD1 (6 bases). The CDR3 sequence is 14 residues long. CDR1 is LNHDA, CDR2 SQIVND, per germline (reference sequence). With 5 bases removed from V and 9 bases from J, the gap between germline ends came to 20 bases. Here the CDR3 reads CASSPGTWNGGQYF. The CDR3 DNA is TGTGCCAGTAGTCCCGGGACATGGAATGGTGGGCAGTACTTC.

CDR3 amino acids: CASSLSGLSDTQYF. CDR3 bases: TGTGCCAGCAGTTTATCCGGACTGTCAGATACGCAGTATTTT. J is TRBJ2-3 and V is TRBV28; D is perhaps TRBD2 (5 bases). V lost 1 base and J 4 bases, leaving 9 bases between the germline ends. The CDR3 extends over 14 amino acids. Germline loops: CDR1 MDHEN, CDR2 SYDVKM.

The chain employs TRBV10-1 and TRBJ2-1, with D possibly being TRBD1 (7 bases). The CDR3 totals 15 residues. Trimming removed 2 bases at V and 7 bases at J, with 15 bases between. Per germline, CDR1 WNHNN and CDR2 SYGVQD (reference sequence). The CDR3: CASSEGGGAGNEQFF. Here the CDR3 DNA reads TGCGCCAGCAGTGAGGGAGGGGGCGCGGGGAATGAGCAGTTCTTC.

The J gene is TRBJ1-4, the V gene TRBV5-6; possibly TRBD1 for D (5 bases). The length of the CDR3 is 18 residues. CDR1 and CDR2 from the germline V gene are SGHDT and YYEEEE. V lost 6 bases to trimming and J lost 12 bases, with 33 bases between them. CDR3 in amino acids: CASNGAGMVAGDNGQLFF. CDR3 nucleotide sequence: TGTGCCAGCAATGGGGCAGGGATGGTCGCGGGAGACAATGGGCAACTGTTTTTT.

This chain uses TRBV27 with TRBJ2-2, with TRBD1 matching 8 bases. The V and J ends lost 7 bases and 0 bases, in that order; junction bases with no gene match: 10. This CDR3 region has 17 residues. In germline, CDR1 is MNHEY, CDR2 SMNVEV (reference sequence). CDR3 loop: CASTLFPQGANTGELFF. CDR3 sequence (DNA): TGTGCCAGCACCCTCTTTCCACAGGGGGCGAACACCGGGGAGCTGTTTTTT.

The rearrangement uses TRBV28 and TRBJ1-2; TRBD1 matches 10 bases. The CDR3 loop spans 14 amino acids. Germline V lookup: CDR1 MDHEN, CDR2 SYDVKM. V dropped 7 bases and J dropped 4; count of bases not matched to a gene: 6. The CDR3 DNA reads TGTGCCAGCAACCGACAGGGGGCTACCTATGGCTACACCTTC. Translating it yields CASNRQGATYGYTF.

This clone was found once. The chain is built from TRBV18 and TRBJ2-3, with D possibly being TRBD1 (6 bases). The germline V and J ends were trimmed by 3 bases and 1 base, with 8 bases remaining between them. Germline V lookup: CDR1 KGHSH, CDR2 LQKENI. CDR3 size: 14 residues. DNA for the CDR3: TGTGCCAGCTCACCTCGACAGGGCACAGATACGCAGTATTTT. This encodes CASSPRQGTDTQYF.

Only one count was recorded for this clone. The J gene is TRBJ2-5, the V gene TRBV27, with TRBD2 matching over 9 bases. CDR3 length: 17 amino acids. In germline, CDR1 is MNHEY, CDR2 SMNVEV (reference sequence). The V and J ends lost 0 bases and 5 bases, in that order; junction bases with no gene match: 10. The CDR3 here is CASSLSINRTSDETQYF. The CDR3 bases are TGTGCCAGCAGTTTATCGATAAATCGGACTAGCGATGAGACCCAGTACTTC.

The chain links TRBV19 to TRBJ1-2; 9 positions match TRBD1. Unmatched junction bases numbered 12, after V lost 7 bases and J lost 6 bases. CDR3 length: 15 amino acids. Germline-derived CDR1 and CDR2 are LNHDA and SQIVND (reference sequence). The CDR3 DNA reads as TGTGCCAGTACTATGACGGGACAGGGAGGGAATGGCTACACCTTC. As protein: CASTMTGQGGNGYTF.

This clone has only one observation. This chain uses TRBV29-1 with TRBJ2-7, with 8 bases identical to TRBD2. The CDR3 contains 14 residues. The germline V gene encodes CDR1 SQVTM and CDR2 ANQGSEA. J was trimmed by 4 bases and V by 4 bases; bases with no gene match: 9. CDR3 bases: TGCAGCGTTGGGTTGGCGGGAGGATGGTACGAGCAGTACTTC. It translates to CSVGLAGGWYEQYF.

In this sample, this clone turned up a few times. The chain couples TRBV4-1 to TRBJ1-1; D unclear. In germline, CDR1 is MGHRA, CDR2 YSYEKL. The V and J ends lost 0 bases and 6 bases respectively, with 14 bases between them. CDR3 length: 15 residues. The CDR3 nucleotides read TGCGCCAGCAGCCAAGATGGACCGCTTGTGGCTGAAGCTTTCTTT. Translating gives CASSQDGPLVAEAFF.